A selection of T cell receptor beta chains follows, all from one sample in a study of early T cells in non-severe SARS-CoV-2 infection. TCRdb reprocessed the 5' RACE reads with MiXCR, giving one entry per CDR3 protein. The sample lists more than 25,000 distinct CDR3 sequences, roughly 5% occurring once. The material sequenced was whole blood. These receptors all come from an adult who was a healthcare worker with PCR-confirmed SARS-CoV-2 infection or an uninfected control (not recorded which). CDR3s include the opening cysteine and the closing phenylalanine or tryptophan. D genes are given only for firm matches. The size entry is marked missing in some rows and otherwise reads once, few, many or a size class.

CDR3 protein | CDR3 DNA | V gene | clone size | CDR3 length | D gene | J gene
CSAGDPVHEQFF | TGCAGTGCTGGGGACCCGGTCCATGAGCAGTTCTTC | TRBV20-1 | many | 12 | NA | TRBJ2-1
CASSTTIQNIQYF | TGTGCCAGCTCTACAACGATCCAAAACATTCAGTACTTC | TRBV28 | NA | 13 | NA | TRBJ2-4
CASSLGTEAFF | TGTGCCAGCAGCTTAGGGACTGAAGCTTTCTTT | TRBV5-6 | many | 11 | NA | TRBJ1-1
CASSPLAGVTDTQYF | TGTGCCAGCTCACCACTCGCAGGGGTCACAGATACGCAGTATTTT | TRBV18 | few | 15 | NA | TRBJ2-3
CASSATGGAGRTMNTEAFF | TGTGCCAGCAGCGCAACGGGCGGGGCAGGGCGGACAATGAACACTGAAGCTTTCTTT | TRBV7-3 | NA | 19 | NA | TRBJ1-1
CASSLGPSDGEQFF | TGTGCCAGCAGCCTCGGACCCTCAGACGGGGAGCAGTTCTTC | TRBV11-2 | NA | 14 | NA | TRBJ2-1
CASSIRTGTIAYEQYF | TGTGCCAGCAGCATCAGGACAGGGACCATAGCCTACGAGCAGTACTTC | TRBV11-2 | many | 16 | TRBD1 | TRBJ2-7
CSARGTGTYEQYF | TGCAGTGCTAGAGGTACAGGCACCTACGAGCAGTACTTC | TRBV20-1 | few | 13 | NA | TRBJ2-7
CSARPDWSYEQYF | TGCAGTGCCAGGCCGGACTGGAGCTACGAGCAGTACTTC | TRBV20-1 | few | 13 | NA | TRBJ2-7
CASSLGGGSYEQYF | TGTGCCAGCAGTTTAGGGGGGGGCTCCTACGAGCAGTACTTC | TRBV12-3/TRBV12-4 | NA | 14 | TRBD2 | TRBJ2-7
CASSEPDQETQYF | TGTGCCAGCAGTGAACCAGACCAAGAGACCCAGTACTTC | TRBV25-1 | few | 13 | NA | TRBJ2-5
CSAPQTGSSYEQYF | TGCAGTGCTCCACAGACAGGGAGCTCCTACGAGCAGTACTTC | TRBV20-1 | many | 14 | TRBD1 | TRBJ2-7
CASSLDPPGSFSGNTIYF | TGCGCCAGCAGCTTGGATCCGCCGGGGTCCTTCTCTGGAAACACCATATATTTT | TRBV5-1 | few | 18 | NA | TRBJ1-3
CSVVTTEQYF | TGCAGCGTTGTCACAACCGAGCAGTACTTC | TRBV29-1 | many | 10 | NA | TRBJ2-7
CASSPRTSGHNEQFF | TGTGCCAGCAGTCCCAGGACTAGCGGTCACAATGAGCAGTTCTTC | TRBV2 | few | 15 | TRBD2 | TRBJ2-1